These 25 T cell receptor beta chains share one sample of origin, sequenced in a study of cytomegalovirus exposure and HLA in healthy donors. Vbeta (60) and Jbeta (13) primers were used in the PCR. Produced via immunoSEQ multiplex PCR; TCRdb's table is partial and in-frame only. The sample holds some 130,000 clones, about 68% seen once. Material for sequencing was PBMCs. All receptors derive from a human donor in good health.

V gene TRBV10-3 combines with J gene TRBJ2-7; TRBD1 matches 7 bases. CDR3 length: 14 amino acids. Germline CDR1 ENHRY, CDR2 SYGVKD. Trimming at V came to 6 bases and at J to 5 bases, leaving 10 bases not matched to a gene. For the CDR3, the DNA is TGTGCCATCAGCCCACAGGGGAATTCTCACGAGCAGTACTTC. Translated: CAISPQGNSHEQYF.

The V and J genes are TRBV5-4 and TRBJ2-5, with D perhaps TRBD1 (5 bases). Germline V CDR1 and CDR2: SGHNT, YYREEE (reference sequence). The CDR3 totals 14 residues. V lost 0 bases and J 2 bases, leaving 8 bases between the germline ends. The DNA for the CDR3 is TGTGCCAGCAGCTTGGCACGACAGCAAGAGACCCAGTACTTC. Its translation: CASSLARQQETQYF.

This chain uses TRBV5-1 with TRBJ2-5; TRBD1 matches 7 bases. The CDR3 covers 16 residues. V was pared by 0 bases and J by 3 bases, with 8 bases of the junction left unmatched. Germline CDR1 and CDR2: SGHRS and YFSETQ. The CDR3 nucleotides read TGCGCCAGCAGCTTGGGATTTCCGACAGGGAAAGAGACCCAGTACTTC. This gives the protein CASSLGFPTGKETQYF.

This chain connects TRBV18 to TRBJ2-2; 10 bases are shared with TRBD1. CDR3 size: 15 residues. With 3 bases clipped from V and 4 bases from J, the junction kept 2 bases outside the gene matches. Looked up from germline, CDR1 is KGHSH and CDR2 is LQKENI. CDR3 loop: CASSPRTGGTGELFF. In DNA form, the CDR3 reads TGTGCCAGCTCACCGAGGACAGGGGGCACCGGGGAGCTGTTTTTT.

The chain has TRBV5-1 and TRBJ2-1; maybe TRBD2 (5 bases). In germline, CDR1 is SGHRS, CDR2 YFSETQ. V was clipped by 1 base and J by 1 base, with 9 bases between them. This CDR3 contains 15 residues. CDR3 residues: CASSLFGESYNEQFF. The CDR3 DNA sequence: TGCGCCAGCAGCTTGTTCGGGGAATCCTACAATGAGCAGTTCTTC. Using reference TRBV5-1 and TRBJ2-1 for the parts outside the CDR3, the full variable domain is KAGVTQTPRYLIKTRGQQVTLSCSPISGHRSVSWYQQTPGQGLQFLFEYFSETQRNKGNFPGRFSGRQFSNSRSEMNVSTLELGDSALYLCASSLFGESYNEQFFGPGTRLTVL.

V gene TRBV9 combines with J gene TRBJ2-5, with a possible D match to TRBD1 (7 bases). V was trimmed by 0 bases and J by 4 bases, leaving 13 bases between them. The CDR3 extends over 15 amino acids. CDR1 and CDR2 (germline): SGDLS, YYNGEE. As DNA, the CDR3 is TGTGCCAGCAGCGTAGAAGGGCAGGGGGGAGAGACCCAGTACTTC. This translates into CASSVEGQGGETQYF.

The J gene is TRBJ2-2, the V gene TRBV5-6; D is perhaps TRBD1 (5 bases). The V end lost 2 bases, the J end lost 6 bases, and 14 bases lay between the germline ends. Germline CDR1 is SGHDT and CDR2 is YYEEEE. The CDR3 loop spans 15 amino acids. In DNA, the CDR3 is TGTGCCAGCAGCTTCGACAGTGCCGCGGCCGGGGAGCTGTTTTTT. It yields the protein CASSFDSAAAGELFF.

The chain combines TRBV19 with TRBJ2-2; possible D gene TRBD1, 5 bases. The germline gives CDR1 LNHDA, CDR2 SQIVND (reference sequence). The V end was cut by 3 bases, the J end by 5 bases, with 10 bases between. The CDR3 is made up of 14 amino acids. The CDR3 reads CASSIASGTGELFF. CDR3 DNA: TGTGCCAGTAGTATCGCCTCAGGGACCGGGGAGCTGTTTTTT.

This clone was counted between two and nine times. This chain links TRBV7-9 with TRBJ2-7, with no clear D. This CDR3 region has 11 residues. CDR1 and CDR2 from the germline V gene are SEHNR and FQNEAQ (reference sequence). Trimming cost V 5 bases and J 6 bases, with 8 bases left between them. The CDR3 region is CASSRASEQYF. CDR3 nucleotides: TGTGCCAGCAGCCGAGCGTCCGAGCAGTACTTC.

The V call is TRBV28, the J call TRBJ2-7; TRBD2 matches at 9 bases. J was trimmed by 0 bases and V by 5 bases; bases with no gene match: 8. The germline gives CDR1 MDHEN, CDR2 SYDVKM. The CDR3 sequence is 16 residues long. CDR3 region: CASSPPGLANSYEQYF. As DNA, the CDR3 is TGTGCCAGCAGTCCCCCCGGACTAGCGAACTCCTACGAGCAGTACTTC. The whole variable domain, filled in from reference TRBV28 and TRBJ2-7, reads DVKVTQSSRYLVKRTGEKVFLECVQDMDHENMFWYRQDPGLGLRLIYFSYDVKMKEKGDIPEGYSVSREKKERFSLILESASTNQTSMYLCASSPPGLANSYEQYFGPGTRLTVT.

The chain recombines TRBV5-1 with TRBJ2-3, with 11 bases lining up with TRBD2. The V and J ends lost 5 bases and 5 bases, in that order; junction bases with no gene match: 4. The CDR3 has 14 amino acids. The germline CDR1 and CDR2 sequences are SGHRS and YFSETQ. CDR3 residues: CASSSGRALDTQYF. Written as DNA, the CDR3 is TGCGCCAGCAGTAGCGGGAGGGCCTTAGATACGCAGTATTTT. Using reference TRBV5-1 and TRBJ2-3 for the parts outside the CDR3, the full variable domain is KAGVTQTPRYLIKTRGQQVTLSCSPISGHRSVSWYQQTPGQGLQFLFEYFSETQRNKGNFPGRFSGRQFSNSRSEMNVSTLELGDSALYLCASSSGRALDTQYFGPGTRLTVL.

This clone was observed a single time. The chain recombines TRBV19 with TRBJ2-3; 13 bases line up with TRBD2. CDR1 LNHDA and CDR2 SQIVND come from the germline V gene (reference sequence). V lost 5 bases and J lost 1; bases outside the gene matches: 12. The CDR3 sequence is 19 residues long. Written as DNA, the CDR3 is TGTGCCAGTAGTTCTTTTCGGACTAGCGGGAGAGGGCGCACAGATACGCAGTATTTT. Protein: CASSSFRTSGRGRTDTQYF.

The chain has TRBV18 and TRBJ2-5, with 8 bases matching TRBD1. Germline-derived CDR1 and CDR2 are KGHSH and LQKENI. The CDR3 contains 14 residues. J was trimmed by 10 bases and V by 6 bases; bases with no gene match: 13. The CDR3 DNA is TGTGCCAGCTCGCTGGGACAGGCAAGGGGTGACCAGTACTTC. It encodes CASSLGQARGDQYF.

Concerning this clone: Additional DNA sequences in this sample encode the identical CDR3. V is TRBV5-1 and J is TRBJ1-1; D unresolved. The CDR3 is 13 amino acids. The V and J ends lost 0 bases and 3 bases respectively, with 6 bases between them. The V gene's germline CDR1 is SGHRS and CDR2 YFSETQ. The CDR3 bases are TGCGCCAGCAGCTTGGGGGCAGACACTGAAGCTTTCTTT. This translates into CASSLGADTEAFF.

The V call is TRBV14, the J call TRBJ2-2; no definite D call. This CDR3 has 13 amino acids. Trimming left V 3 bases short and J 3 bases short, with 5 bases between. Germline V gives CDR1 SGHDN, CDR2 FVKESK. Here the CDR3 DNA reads TGTGCCAGCAGCCAGCAGTACACCGGGGAGCTGTTTTTT. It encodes CASSQQYTGELFF.

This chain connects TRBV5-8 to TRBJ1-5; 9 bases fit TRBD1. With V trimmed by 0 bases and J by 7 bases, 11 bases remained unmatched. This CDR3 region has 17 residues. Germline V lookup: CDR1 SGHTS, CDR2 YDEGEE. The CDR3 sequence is CASSLAPDRGDFQPQHF. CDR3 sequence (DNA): TGTGCCAGCAGCTTGGCCCCGGACAGGGGAGACTTCCAGCCCCAGCATTTT.

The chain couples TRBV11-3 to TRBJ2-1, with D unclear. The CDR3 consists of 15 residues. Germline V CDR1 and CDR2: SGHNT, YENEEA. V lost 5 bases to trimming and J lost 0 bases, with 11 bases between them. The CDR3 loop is CASSQGESSYNEQFF. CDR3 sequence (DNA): TGTGCCAGCAGCCAAGGAGAGAGCTCCTACAATGAGCAGTTCTTC. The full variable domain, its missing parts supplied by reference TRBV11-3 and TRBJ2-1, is EAGVVQSPRYKIIEKKQPVAFWCNPISGHNTLYWYLQNLGQGPELLIRYENEEAVDDSQLPKDRFSAERLKGVDSTLKIQPAELGDSAVYLCASSQGESSYNEQFFGPGTRLTVL.

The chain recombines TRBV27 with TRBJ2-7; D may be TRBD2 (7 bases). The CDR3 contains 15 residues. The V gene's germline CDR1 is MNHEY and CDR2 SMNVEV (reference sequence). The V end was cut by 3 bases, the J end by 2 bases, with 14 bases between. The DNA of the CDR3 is TGTGCCAGCAGTTTGGGGGGGACATCAACCTACGAGCAGTACTTC. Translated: CASSLGGTSTYEQYF.

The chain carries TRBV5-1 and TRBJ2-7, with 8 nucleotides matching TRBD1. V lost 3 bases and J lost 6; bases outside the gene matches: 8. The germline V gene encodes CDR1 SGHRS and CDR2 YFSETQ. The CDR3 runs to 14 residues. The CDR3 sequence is CASSSSRGQSEQYF. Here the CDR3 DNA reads TGCGCCAGCAGCTCTAGCAGGGGGCAAAGCGAGCAGTACTTC. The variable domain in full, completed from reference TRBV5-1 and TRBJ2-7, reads KAGVTQTPRYLIKTRGQQVTLSCSPISGHRSVSWYQQTPGQGLQFLFEYFSETQRNKGNFPGRFSGRQFSNSRSEMNVSTLELGDSALYLCASSSSRGQSEQYFGPGTRLTVT.

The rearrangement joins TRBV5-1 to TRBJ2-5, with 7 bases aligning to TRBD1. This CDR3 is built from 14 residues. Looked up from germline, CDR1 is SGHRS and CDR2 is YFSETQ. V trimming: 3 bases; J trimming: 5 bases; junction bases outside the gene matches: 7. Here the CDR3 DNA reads TGCGCCAGCAGCTACGGGACAGAAACGGAGACCCAGTACTTC. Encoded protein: CASSYGTETETQYF.

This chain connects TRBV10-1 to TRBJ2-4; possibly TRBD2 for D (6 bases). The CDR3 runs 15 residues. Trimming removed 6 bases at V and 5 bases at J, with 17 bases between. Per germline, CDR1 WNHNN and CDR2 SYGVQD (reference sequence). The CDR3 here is CASRAGRRGQNIQYF. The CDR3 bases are TGCGCCAGCAGAGCAGGGCGGAGGGGCCAAAACATTCAGTACTTC.

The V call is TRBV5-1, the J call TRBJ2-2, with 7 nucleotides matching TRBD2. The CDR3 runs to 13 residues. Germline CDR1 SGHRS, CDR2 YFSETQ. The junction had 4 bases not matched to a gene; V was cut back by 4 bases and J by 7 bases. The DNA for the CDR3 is TGCGCCAGCAGCCCGGCGGGAGACGGGGAGCTGTTTTTT. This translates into CASSPAGDGELFF.

The DNA of the CDR3 is TGTGCCACCAGCAGATCTGGGTGGGGGGAAAACATTCAGTACTTC. The encoded protein is CATSRSGWGENIQYF. The genes are TRBV15 and TRBJ2-4; tentative D call: TRBD2 (6 bases). There are 15 residues in the CDR3. The germline V gene encodes CDR1 LNHNV and CDR2 YYDKDF (reference sequence). V lost 2 bases and J lost 5, with 13 bases in between.

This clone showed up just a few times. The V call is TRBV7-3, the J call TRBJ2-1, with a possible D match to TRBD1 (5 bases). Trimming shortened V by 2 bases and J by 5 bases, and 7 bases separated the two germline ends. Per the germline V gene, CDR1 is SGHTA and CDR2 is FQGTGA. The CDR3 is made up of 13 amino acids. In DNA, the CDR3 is TGTGCCAGCAGCTTAGGCAGGGACAATGAGCAGTTCTTC. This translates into CASSLGRDNEQFF. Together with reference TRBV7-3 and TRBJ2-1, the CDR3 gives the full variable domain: GAGVSQTPSNKVTEKGKYVELRCDPISGHTALYWYRQSLGQGPEFLIYFQGTGAADDSGLPNDRFFAVRPEGSVSTLKIQRTERGDSAVYLCASSLGRDNEQFFGPGTRLTVL.

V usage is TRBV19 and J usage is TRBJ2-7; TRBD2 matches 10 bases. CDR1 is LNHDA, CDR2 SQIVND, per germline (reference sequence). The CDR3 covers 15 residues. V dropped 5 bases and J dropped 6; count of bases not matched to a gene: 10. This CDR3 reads CASSAASGSLVEQYF. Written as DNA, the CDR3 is TGTGCCAGTAGTGCGGCTAGCGGGAGTTTGGTCGAGCAGTACTTC.